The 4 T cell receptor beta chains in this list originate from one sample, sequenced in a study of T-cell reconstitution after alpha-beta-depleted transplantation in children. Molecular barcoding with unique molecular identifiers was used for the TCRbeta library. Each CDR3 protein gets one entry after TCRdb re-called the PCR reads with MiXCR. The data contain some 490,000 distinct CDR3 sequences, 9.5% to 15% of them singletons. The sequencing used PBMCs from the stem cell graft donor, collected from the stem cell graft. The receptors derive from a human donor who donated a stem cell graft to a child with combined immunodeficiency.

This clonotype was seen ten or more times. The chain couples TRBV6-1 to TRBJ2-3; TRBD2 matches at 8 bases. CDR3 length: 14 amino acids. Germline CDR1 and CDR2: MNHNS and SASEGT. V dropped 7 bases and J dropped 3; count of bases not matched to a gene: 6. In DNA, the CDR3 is TGTGCCAGCAAACCGGGACTAGGGACAGATACGCAGTATTTT. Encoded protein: CASKPGLGTDTQYF.

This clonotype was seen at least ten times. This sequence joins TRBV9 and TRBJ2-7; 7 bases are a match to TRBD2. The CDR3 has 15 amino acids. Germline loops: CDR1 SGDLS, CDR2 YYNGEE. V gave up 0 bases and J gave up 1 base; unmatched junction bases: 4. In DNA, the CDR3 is TGTGCCAGCAGCGTAGGGGCGGGGGAGTCCTACGAGCAGTACTTC. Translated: CASSVGAGESYEQYF. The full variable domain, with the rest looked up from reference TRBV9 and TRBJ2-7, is DSGVTQTPKHLITATGQRVTLRCSPRSGDLSVYWYQQSLDQGLQFLIQYYNGEERAKGNILERFSAQQFPDLHSELNLSSLELGDSALYFCASSVGAGESYEQYFGPGTRLTVT.

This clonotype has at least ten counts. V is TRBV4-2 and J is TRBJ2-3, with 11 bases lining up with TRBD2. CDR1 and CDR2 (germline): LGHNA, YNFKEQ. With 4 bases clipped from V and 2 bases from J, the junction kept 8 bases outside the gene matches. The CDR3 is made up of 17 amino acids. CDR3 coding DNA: TGTGCCAGCAGCCTCCAACTAGCGGGGGCTTTCACAGATACGCAGTATTTT. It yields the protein CASSLQLAGAFTDTQYF.

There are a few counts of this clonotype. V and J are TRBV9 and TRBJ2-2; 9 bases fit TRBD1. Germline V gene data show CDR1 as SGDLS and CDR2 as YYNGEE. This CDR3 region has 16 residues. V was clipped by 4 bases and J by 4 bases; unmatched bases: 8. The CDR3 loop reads CASSTRTGAATGELFF. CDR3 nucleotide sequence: TGTGCCAGCAGCACCCGGACAGGGGCCGCCACCGGGGAGCTGTTTTTT.